One and the same sample provided the 21 T cell receptor beta chains below, sequenced in a study of cytotoxic CD8 clonotypes in ibrutinib-treated CLL. The repertoire was sequenced with immunoSEQ multiplex PCR; TCRdb's copy has only in-frame clones and lacks some. Seen here are approximately 190,000 clones, roughly 73% observed once, and the top ten hold about 10%. The sequences come from PBMCs, collected after 12 months of ibrutinib treatment. The receptors here all came from a human donor with chronic lymphocytic leukemia.

The chain is built from TRBV7-8 and TRBJ1-2; the D is unclear. Between the trimmed V and J ends, which lost 5 bases and 8 bases, there was a span of 15 bases. The CDR3 loop spans 13 amino acids. Germline CDR1 and CDR2: SGHVS and FQNEAQ. CDR3 coding DNA: TGTGCCAGCAGCCCCGGGATCACGAAGGGCTACACCTTC. Its translation: CASSPGITKGYTF.

V gene TRBV5-1 combines with J gene TRBJ2-1; possible D gene TRBD1, 6 bases. The germline V and J ends were trimmed by 1 base and 4 bases, with 15 bases remaining between them. The CDR3 is 16 residues long. Germline V lookup: CDR1 SGHRS, CDR2 YFSETQ. The CDR3 region has the DNA TGCGCCAGCAGCTTGTTTTCCAGGGGTAATTACAATGAGCAGTTCTTC. It encodes CASSLFSRGNYNEQFF. The variable domain in full, completed from reference TRBV5-1 and TRBJ2-1, reads KAGVTQTPRYLIKTRGQQVTLSCSPISGHRSVSWYQQTPGQGLQFLFEYFSETQRNKGNFPGRFSGRQFSNSRSEMNVSTLELGDSALYLCASSLFSRGNYNEQFFGPGTRLTVL.

V is TRBV4-2 and J is TRBJ1-1; no definite D call. The CDR3 consists of 14 residues. Germline V gene data show CDR1 as LGHNA and CDR2 as YNFKEQ. V lost 0 bases and J lost 4, with 9 bases in between. CDR3 coding DNA: TGTGCCAGCAGCCAAGAGGGCCAGTTCACTGAAGCTTTCTTT. It encodes CASSQEGQFTEAFF.

V is TRBV6-5 and J is TRBJ1-2, with D possibly being TRBD1 (6 bases). The germline V and J ends were trimmed by 6 bases and 8 bases, with 22 bases remaining between them. Germline V lookup: CDR1 MNHEY, CDR2 SVGAGI. The CDR3 is made up of 15 amino acids. In DNA, the CDR3 is TGTGCCAGCAGCCTACAGGGCTTGCAAGGTTACGGCTACACCTTC. Its translation: CASSLQGLQGYGYTF.

CDR3 protein: CASTRDTDYGYTF. DNA of the CDR3: TGTGCCAGCACCCGGGACACTGACTATGGCTACACCTTC. V gene TRBV13 combines with J gene TRBJ1-2; TRBD1 is a possible D gene (6 bases). The CDR3 covers 13 residues. CDR1 and CDR2 from the germline V gene are PRHDT and FYEKMQ (reference sequence). The V end was cut by 7 bases, the J end by 3 bases, with 12 bases between.

The rearrangement joins TRBV19 to TRBJ1-2; TRBD1 is a possible D gene (6 bases). V shed 6 bases and J shed 0 bases, with 11 bases lying between them. Germline values: CDR1 LNHDA, CDR2 SQIVND (reference sequence). The length of the CDR3 is 14 residues. The CDR3 DNA is TGTGCCAGTAGCCTCGAGGGGGCTAACTATGGCTACACCTTC. As protein: CASSLEGANYGYTF.

The chain is built from TRBV19 and TRBJ2-5, with 8 positions matching TRBD1. The length of the CDR3 is 15 residues. The ends lost 5 bases at V and 2 bases at J; junction bases unmatched: 7. CDR1 is LNHDA, CDR2 SQIVND, per germline (reference sequence). The CDR3 loop is CASSARQGIQETQYF. The CDR3 nucleotides read TGTGCCAGTAGTGCTCGACAGGGGATACAAGAGACCCAGTACTTC.

The V gene is TRBV5-1, the J gene TRBJ2-3; weak D call: TRBD2 (5 bases). The CDR3 covers 12 residues. Trimming stripped 5 bases from V and 7 bases from J, with 11 bases between. Looked up from germline, CDR1 is SGHRS and CDR2 is YFSETQ. The CDR3 DNA is TGCGCCAGCAGGAAGGGAGTAAATACGCAGTATTTT. Residues: CASRKGVNTQYF.

CDR3 bases: TGTGCCAGCAGTTACACCTGGACAGGGGACTCTGGCTACACCTTC. It encodes CASSYTWTGDSGYTF. V is TRBV6-6 and J is TRBJ1-2, with 9 bases aligning to TRBD1. CDR1 and CDR2 (germline): MNHNY, SVGAGI (reference sequence). CDR3 length: 15 residues. Trimming at V came to 2 bases and at J to 7 bases, leaving 8 bases not matched to a gene.

V gene TRBV6-1 combines with J gene TRBJ1-2; D remains ambiguous. Germline CDR1 MNHNS, CDR2 SASEGT. The length of the CDR3 is 16 residues. Between the trimmed V and J ends, which lost 2 bases and 4 bases, there was a span of 17 bases. CDR3 coding DNA: TGTGCCAGCAGTGAAAATTGGATAACTACTATCTATGGCTACACCTTC. It codes for CASSENWITTIYGYTF.

The chain recombines TRBV5-6 with TRBJ2-7; 12 bases agree with TRBD1. Germline V CDR1 and CDR2: SGHDT, YYEEEE. The CDR3 extends over 17 amino acids. The V and J ends lost 4 bases and 1 base, in that order; junction bases with no gene match: 9. This CDR3 reads CASSGDRGRIWSYEQYF. The CDR3 nucleotides read TGTGCCAGCAGCGGGGACAGGGGGCGAATTTGGTCCTACGAGCAGTACTTC.

The chain uses TRBV12-1 and TRBJ1-5; TRBD1, the table's D call, was not compared with the DNA. TRBV12-1 is a recognized pseudogene. This CDR3 spans 19 amino acids. CDR3 loop: CASSFRADSGQGGDQPQHF. The CDR3 nucleotides read TGTGCCAGCAGCTTTAGGGCGGACTCGGGACAGGGGGGCGATCAGCCCCAGCATTTT.

The gene calls are TRBV5-1 and TRBJ2-7; D is possibly TRBD1 or TRBD2 (5 bases each). The CDR3 contains 14 residues. Germline CDR1 and CDR2: SGHRS and YFSETQ. The V end was cut by 5 bases, the J end by 2 bases, with 14 bases between. This CDR3 is CASRLGDGAYEQYF. DNA for the CDR3: TGCGCCAGCAGGTTAGGGGACGGCGCCTACGAGCAGTACTTC.

This clone was recorded a few times. The gene calls are TRBV10-1 and TRBJ2-5; 7 bases are a match to TRBD1. The CDR3 extends over 14 amino acids. V lost 4 bases to trimming and J lost 2 bases; unmatched junction nucleotides: 4. Germline CDR1 and CDR2: WNHNN and SYGVQD (reference sequence). Here the CDR3 reads CASSVGQAQETQYF. The CDR3 DNA is TGCGCCAGCAGTGTTGGACAGGCTCAAGAGACCCAGTACTTC.

The gene calls are TRBV7-3 and TRBJ2-5; no clear D gene. TRBJ2-7 matches the DNA end more closely, so the J call is doubtful. Germline V CDR1 and CDR2: SGHTA, FQGTGA. The CDR3 spans 14 residues. The CDR3 bases are TGTGCCAGCAGCGTGACACCGGGCCCATACGAGCAGTACTTC. Residues: CASSVTPGPYEQYF.

The chain couples TRBV29-1 to TRBJ2-3; D uncertain. Germline V gene lookup returns CDR1 SQVTM and CDR2 ANQGSEA. The CDR3 loop spans 12 amino acids. Trimming took 1 base from V and 3 from J, leaving 5 bases between them. As DNA, the CDR3 is TGCAGCGTTGAAGGGCCTACAGATACGCAGTATTTT. It yields the protein CSVEGPTDTQYF.

This clone was counted a single time. V and J are TRBV5-1 and TRBJ2-1, with 10 bases aligning to TRBD2. Germline V gene sequence: CDR1 SGHRS, CDR2 YFSETQ. CDR3 length: 14 residues. V trimming: 3 bases; J trimming: 6 bases; junction bases outside the gene matches: 3. The CDR3 sequence is CASSSTSGTNEQFF. CDR3 DNA sequence: TGCGCCAGCAGCTCAACTAGCGGGACCAATGAGCAGTTCTTC.

This rearrangement joins TRBV11-1 to TRBJ2-1, with 10 bases matching TRBD2. The CDR3 runs to 15 residues. Losses at the gene ends were 2 bases for V and 7 bases for J; bases not matched to a gene: 5. Germline CDR1 is SGHAT and CDR2 is FQDESV (reference sequence). CDR3 loop: CASSLRASGGNEQFF. For the CDR3, the DNA is TGTGCCAGCAGCTTAAGGGCTAGCGGGGGAAATGAGCAGTTCTTC.

The V call is TRBV7-3, the J call TRBJ2-2; D unresolved. With 2 bases removed from V and 0 bases from J, the gap between germline ends came to 13 bases. Germline values: CDR1 SGHTA, CDR2 FQGTGA. The CDR3 length is 17 residues. The CDR3 loop reads CASSLRFQTANTGELFF. DNA of the CDR3: TGTGCCAGCAGCTTACGGTTCCAAACCGCGAACACCGGGGAGCTGTTTTTT.

This clone came up once. J is TRBJ2-7 and V is TRBV6-5; D might be TRBD2 (5 bases). There are 13 residues in the CDR3. Germline CDR1 is MNHEY and CDR2 is SVGAGI. V was shortened by 2 bases and J by 3 bases, with 8 bases between the two germline ends. The CDR3 sequence: CASSYNRGYEQYF. The CDR3 bases are TGTGCCAGCAGTTACAACCGGGGCTACGAGCAGTACTTC.

This clone turned up a few times. The chain is built from TRBV19 and TRBJ2-2; D unclear. Germline CDR1 and CDR2: LNHDA and SQIVND (reference sequence). Trimming removed 9 bases from V and 2 bases from J, with 13 bases in between. CDR3 length: 14 amino acids. Here the CDR3 DNA reads TGTGCCAGCAGGACGGAACCTAACACCGGGGAGCTGTTTTTT. This codes for CASRTEPNTGELFF.